This T cell receptor beta chain is drawn from a study of PD-L1 blockade in urothelial cancer. Study as a whole: Analyses used blood from 3 weeks (second dose) and 6 weeks after treatment start.

This clone has a single count. V gave up 5 bases and J gave up 7 bases; unmatched junction bases: 4. The CDR3 runs 12 residues. CDR1 and CDR2 from the germline V gene are SNHLY and FYNNEI. Spiking each PCR with synthetic TCR analog templates was performed. Here immunoSEQ multiplex PCR was the method, and the copy in TCRdb shows in-frame clones only, minus some. The table has 80,000 to 95,000 clones, 83% seen once; the top ten hold approximately 8.4%. Time point specified: peripheral blood 6 weeks after treatment start. Samples spanned pretreatment and treatment, with 1 to 8 time points per patient. The chain carries TRBV2 and TRBJ1-1; 7 bases map to TRBD1. The sample consisted of PBMCs, taken around atezolizumab (anti-PD-L1) treatment. This clonotype was obtained from a man in his 70s with urothelial cancer. The CDR3 nucleotides read TGTGCCAGCAGTACAGGGGAGTTTGAAGCTTTCTTT. It specifies CASSTGEFEAFF.